These 31 T cell receptor beta chains share one sample of origin, sequenced in a study of OX40 agonist ivuxolimab in advanced cancers. The method was immunoSEQ multiplex PCR; TCRdb's version includes in-frame clones alone and lacks a portion of them. The data hold some 30,000 clones, with around 90% observed a single time. The input for sequencing was CD4+ or CD8+ T cells sorted from blood, taken in a trial of the OX40 agonist ivuxolimab. All receptors come from an adult with an advanced solid tumor such as melanoma, head and neck, liver or kidney cancer.

The CDR3 nucleotides read TGCGCCAGCAGCTTTACAGGGATCTCCCAAGAGACCCAGTACTTC. It encodes CASSFTGISQETQYF. The V gene is TRBV5-1, the J gene TRBJ2-5, with a possible D match to TRBD1 (6 bases). Per the germline V gene, CDR1 is SGHRS and CDR2 is YFSETQ. The CDR3 covers 15 residues. V dropped 2 bases and J dropped 1 base, with 12 bases sitting between them.

The V gene is TRBV9, the J gene TRBJ2-1, with 9 positions matching TRBD2. This CDR3 has 18 residues. The trim removed 3 bases at V and 1 base at J, leaving 11 bases unmatched. The germline V gene encodes CDR1 SGDLS and CDR2 YYNGEE. CDR3 DNA: TGTGCCAGCAGCGCGTCGACTAGCGGCGGCTCTTCCTACAATGAGCAGTTCTTC. This codes for CASSASTSGGSSYNEQFF. Drawing the rest from reference TRBV9 and TRBJ2-1, the complete variable domain is DSGVTQTPKHLITATGQRVTLRCSPRSGDLSVYWYQQSLDQGLQFLIQYYNGEERAKGNILERFSAQQFPDLHSELNLSSLELGDSALYFCASSASTSGGSSYNEQFFGPGTRLTVL.

This clone was found once. The chain couples TRBV15 to TRBJ2-7; TRBD2 agrees at 9 bases. CDR1 is LNHNV, CDR2 YYDKDF, per germline (reference sequence). The ends lost 0 bases at V and 4 bases at J; junction bases unmatched: 4. The CDR3 is made up of 15 amino acids. The CDR3: CATSRDIAGAYEQYF. CDR3 bases: TGTGCCACCAGCAGAGATATAGCGGGGGCTTACGAGCAGTACTTC.

The chain uses TRBV11-1 and TRBJ2-3, with 10 bases lining up with TRBD2. This CDR3 is built from 14 residues. Germline V gives CDR1 SGHAT, CDR2 FQDESV (reference sequence). J lost 4 bases, V lost 5 bases, and 3 bases had no gene match. In DNA, the CDR3 is TGTGCCAGCAGCCCCGGACTAGCGGCAGATACGCAGTATTTT. This gives the protein CASSPGLAADTQYF.

CDR3 in amino acids: CASSLEARWDTGELFF. CDR3 bases: TGCGCCAGCAGCTTGGAGGCGCGGTGGGACACCGGGGAGCTGTTTTTT. This sequence joins TRBV5-1 and TRBJ2-2; no definite D call. The CDR3 runs to 16 residues. Germline V CDR1 and CDR2: SGHRS, YFSETQ. Trimming stripped 0 bases from V and 3 bases from J, with 12 bases between.

This sequence joins TRBV14 and TRBJ1-2; TRBD1 might be the D (6 bases). The germline gives CDR1 SGHDN, CDR2 FVKESK. This CDR3 is 13 amino acids long. The V end was cut by 1 base, the J end by 6 bases, with 9 bases between. The CDR3 spells CASSQGTGNGYTF. CDR3 DNA sequence: TGTGCCAGCAGCCAAGGCACAGGGAATGGCTACACCTTC.

The chain carries TRBV7-6 and TRBJ2-3, with TRBD2 as a possible D gene (6 bases). Germline CDR1 reads SGHVS; CDR2 reads FNYEAQ. V was shortened by 5 bases and J by 6 bases, with 21 bases between the two germline ends. The CDR3 has 16 residues. The CDR3 sequence: CASSHRGGGLTDTQYF. The DNA of the CDR3 is TGTGCCAGCAGCCACCGGGGAGGAGGGTTGACGGATACGCAGTATTTT.

The CDR3, as DNA: TGTGCCAGCAGCCCGGGGGTTTACTACGAGCAGTACTTC. Encoded protein: CASSPGVYYEQYF. The chain joins TRBV14 to TRBJ2-7, with D maybe TRBD2 (6 bases). The CDR3 is made up of 13 amino acids. The V gene lost 4 bases and the J gene lost 3 bases, with 10 bases spanning the gap. In germline, CDR1 is SGHDN, CDR2 FVKESK.

The rearrangement links TRBV19 to TRBJ1-5, with D unresolved. Trimming stripped 3 bases from V and 7 bases from J, with 10 bases between. Germline CDR1 LNHDA, CDR2 SQIVND (reference sequence). The CDR3 sequence is 13 residues long. CDR3 loop: CASSIQPDQPQHF. The DNA of the CDR3 is TGTGCCAGTAGTATTCAACCGGACCAGCCCCAGCATTTT.

This chain uses TRBV7-2 with TRBJ2-1, with D unclear. This CDR3 is built from 14 residues. Germline V gene lookup returns CDR1 SGHTA and CDR2 FQGNSA. Trimming stripped 3 bases from V and 0 bases from J, with 6 bases between. Here the CDR3 DNA reads TGTGCCAGCAGCTTTGACCTCTCCTACAATGAGCAGTTCTTC. Translating it yields CASSFDLSYNEQFF.

V is TRBV5-1 and J is TRBJ1-6, with a tentative D call TRBD1 (5 bases). Trimming cost V 4 bases and J 0 bases, with 11 bases left between them. The germline V gene has CDR1 SGHRS and CDR2 YFSETQ. The CDR3 consists of 16 residues. This chain's CDR3 is CASSPRGSSYNSPLHF. Here the CDR3 DNA reads TGCGCCAGCAGCCCGCGGGGGAGCTCCTATAATTCACCCCTCCACTTT. The full variable domain, with the rest looked up from reference TRBV5-1 and TRBJ1-6, is KAGVTQTPRYLIKTRGQQVTLSCSPISGHRSVSWYQQTPGQGLQFLFEYFSETQRNKGNFPGRFSGRQFSNSRSEMNVSTLELGDSALYLCASSPRGSSYNSPLHFGNGTRLTVT.

J is TRBJ2-1 and V is TRBV7-9; TRBD1 matches at 7 bases. With 6 bases clipped from V and 8 bases from J, the junction kept 4 bases outside the gene matches. CDR1 and CDR2 from the germline V gene are SEHNR and FQNEAQ (reference sequence). This CDR3 is built from 12 residues. This chain's CDR3 is CASRSGGYEQFF. The DNA for the CDR3 is TGTGCCAGCAGGTCAGGGGGATATGAGCAGTTCTTC.

The V call is TRBV29-1, the J call TRBJ1-2; the D is unclear. The CDR3 length is 12 residues. The germline V gene encodes CDR1 SQVTM and CDR2 ANQGSEA. V was pared by 2 bases and J by 0 bases, with 4 bases between. The CDR3 region has the DNA TGCAGCGTTGAATCAGCTAACTATGGCTACACCTTC. It specifies CSVESANYGYTF.

This clone was observed a single time. The chain uses TRBV7-9 and TRBJ1-2, with a tentative D call TRBD1 (6 bases). From germline, CDR1 is SEHNR and CDR2 FQNEAQ (reference sequence). Trimming left V 5 bases short and J 8 bases short, with 24 bases between. The CDR3 length is 16 residues. This CDR3 is CASSVPSRGAGAGYTF. The CDR3 coding sequence is TGTGCCAGCAGCGTCCCCAGCCGAGGAGCAGGGGCCGGCTACACCTTC.

Only a few counts were recorded for this clone. The chain carries TRBV7-9 and TRBJ2-7; weak D call: TRBD2 (5 bases). The V gene lost 3 bases and the J gene lost 2 bases, with 8 bases spanning the gap. CDR3 length: 13 residues. The germline CDR1 and CDR2 sequences are SEHNR and FQNEAQ (reference sequence). This chain's CDR3 is CASSFAAAYEQYF. CDR3 DNA: TGTGCCAGCAGCTTCGCAGCGGCCTACGAGCAGTACTTC. Filled out from reference TRBV7-9 and TRBJ2-7, the complete variable domain reads DTGVSQNPRHKITKRGQNVTFRCDPISEHNRLYWYRQTLGQGPEFLTYFQNEAQLEKSRLLSDRFSAERPKGSFSTLEIQRTEQGDSAMYLCASSFAAAYEQYFGPGTRLTVT.

V gene TRBV6-6 combines with J gene TRBJ1-1; D not certain. Germline V lookup: CDR1 MNHNY, CDR2 SVGAGI (reference sequence). Trimming cost V 10 bases and J 1 base, with 10 bases left between them. The CDR3 spans 12 residues. The CDR3 protein is CATSTSNTEAFF. CDR3 in DNA: TGTGCCACCTCCACGTCGAACACTGAAGCTTTCTTT.

The rearrangement uses TRBV9 and TRBJ2-7, with unresolved D. Germline values: CDR1 SGDLS, CDR2 YYNGEE. The V gene lost 3 bases and the J gene lost 3 bases, with 7 bases spanning the gap. The CDR3 runs 12 residues. This CDR3 is CASSGIDYEQYF. In DNA form, the CDR3 reads TGTGCCAGCAGCGGAATCGACTACGAGCAGTACTTC.

The chain has TRBV5-1 and TRBJ1-2; 7 nucleotides align to TRBD1. Germline V gene sequence: CDR1 SGHRS, CDR2 YFSETQ. The CDR3 length is 14 residues. V dropped 4 bases and J dropped 4; count of bases not matched to a gene: 7. As DNA, the CDR3 is TGCGCCAGCAGCACGGGGACAGCGATCTATGGCTACACCTTC. This translates into CASSTGTAIYGYTF.

V and J are TRBV27 and TRBJ1-1; D remains ambiguous. The germline V gene has CDR1 MNHEY and CDR2 SMNVEV (reference sequence). V gave up 7 bases and J gave up 1 base, with 10 bases separating them. The CDR3 is 13 amino acids. The CDR3 DNA sequence: TGTGCCAGCACCTATGGGAGGAACACTGAAGCTTTCTTT. It codes for CASTYGRNTEAFF.

V is TRBV7-6 and J is TRBJ2-5, with no clear D. The CDR3 length is 15 residues. The V gene lost 5 bases and the J gene lost 0 bases, with 13 bases spanning the gap. CDR1 SGHVS and CDR2 FNYEAQ come from the germline V gene. The CDR3: CASSPTPGDQETQYF. CDR3 DNA sequence: TGTGCCAGCAGCCCAACTCCGGGTGACCAAGAGACCCAGTACTTC.

The rearrangement uses TRBV6-5 and TRBJ1-2; TRBD1 is a possible D gene (5 bases). Germline V gene data show CDR1 as MNHEY and CDR2 as SVGAGI. Between the trimmed V and J ends, which lost 2 bases and 9 bases, there was a span of 7 bases. The CDR3 runs 11 residues. The CDR3 DNA reads as TGTGCCAGCAGTTACGGGACGAGCTACACCTTC. As protein: CASSYGTSYTF.

The chain recombines TRBV4-2 with TRBJ2-2; 8 nucleotides align to TRBD2. The germline V gene encodes CDR1 LGHNA and CDR2 YNFKEQ. Trimming removed 0 bases from V and 6 bases from J; junction bases left unmatched: 6. This CDR3 spans 16 amino acids. The CDR3 sequence: CASSQDGPAGAGELFF. DNA for the CDR3: TGTGCCAGCAGCCAAGATGGGCCAGCGGGGGCCGGGGAGCTGTTTTTT.

CDR3 protein: CASSLAAAQETQYF. The CDR3 DNA reads as TGTGCCAGCAGTTTAGCCGCAGCCCAAGAGACCCAGTACTTC. The chain recombines TRBV28 with TRBJ2-5; unclear D gene. Looked up from germline, CDR1 is MDHEN and CDR2 is SYDVKM. Trimming removed 2 bases from V and 1 base from J, with 8 bases in between. The CDR3 runs 14 residues.

CDR3: CSVVLVLGTSGGAGTDTQYF. The CDR3 DNA sequence: TGCAGCGTTGTTTTGGTCCTCGGGACTAGCGGGGGGGCAGGCACAGATACGCAGTATTTT. The rearrangement joins TRBV29-1 to TRBJ2-3, with TRBD2 matching over 16 bases. The CDR3 consists of 20 residues. Trimming cost V 4 bases and J 1 base; bases outside gene matches: 14. Germline CDR1 SQVTM, CDR2 ANQGSEA.

The V call is TRBV21-1, the J call TRBJ2-7; no DNA check was done on the table's D call, TRBD1. TRBV21-1 has pseudogene status. The CDR3 extends over 14 amino acids. CDR3 loop: CASSKGDRAYEQYF. The DNA for the CDR3 is TGTGCCAGCAGCAAAGGGGACAGGGCTTACGAGCAGTACTTC.

V gene TRBV19 combines with J gene TRBJ1-1; D is perhaps TRBD1 (5 bases). The V gene lost 6 bases and the J gene lost 0 bases, with 8 bases spanning the gap. Looked up from germline, CDR1 is LNHDA and CDR2 is SQIVND (reference sequence). This CDR3 spans 13 amino acids. DNA of the CDR3: TGTGCCAGTAGGAAGGGGATGAACACTGAAGCTTTCTTT. It yields the protein CASRKGMNTEAFF.

The count of this clone is one. The rearrangement links TRBV2 to TRBJ2-3; D is perhaps TRBD2 (5 bases). CDR3 length: 16 residues. Trimming shortened V by 0 bases and J by 2 bases, and 12 bases separated the two germline ends. The germline gives CDR1 SNHLY, CDR2 FYNNEI. The CDR3 sequence is CASSEASGIATDTQYF. CDR3 bases: TGTGCCAGCAGTGAAGCATCGGGGATTGCCACAGATACGCAGTATTTT.

The chain joins TRBV7-3 to TRBJ2-2, with 7 bases lining up with TRBD2. Germline V gene sequence: CDR1 SGHTA, CDR2 FQGTGA. J gave up 2 bases and V 5 bases, and 14 bases lay outside the gene matches. The CDR3 loop spans 18 amino acids. Written as DNA, the CDR3 is TGTGCCAGCAGCGAAGCGGGATTTATGATCCCTAACACCGGGGAGCTGTTTTTT. Residues: CASSEAGFMIPNTGELFF.

This clone was seen once. This chain joins TRBV9 and TRBJ2-7; 8 bases fit TRBD2. Looked up from germline, CDR1 is SGDLS and CDR2 is YYNGEE. This CDR3 contains 17 residues. J gave up 6 bases and V 0 bases, and 14 bases lay outside the gene matches. DNA of the CDR3: TGTGCCAGCAGCGTAGGTAATAGCGGGGCTCAGACCGGCGAGCAGTACTTC. Encoded protein: CASSVGNSGAQTGEQYF.

The J gene is TRBJ1-2, the V gene TRBV5-4, with D unresolved. The germline V gene encodes CDR1 SGHNT and CDR2 YYREEE (reference sequence). The length of the CDR3 is 14 residues. V was pared by 0 bases and J by 4 bases, with 10 bases between. CDR3 DNA: TGTGCCAGCAGCTTGGTTGGCGCTGGCTATGGCTACACCTTC. As protein: CASSLVGAGYGYTF.

The rearrangement uses TRBV5-1 and TRBJ1-1, with 7 bases aligning to TRBD1. V was pared by 3 bases and J by 5 bases, with 13 bases of the junction left unmatched. The CDR3 runs 16 residues. Looked up from germline, CDR1 is SGHRS and CDR2 is YFSETQ. CDR3 protein: CASSSSFPGGGTEAFF. CDR3 nucleotides: TGCGCCAGCAGCTCATCTTTTCCAGGGGGAGGGACTGAAGCTTTCTTT.